These 17 T cell receptor beta chains were sequenced from one sample in a study of patients and donors after allogeneic stem cell transplantation. TCRdb fed the RT-PCR reads into MiXCR, producing one record per CDR3 protein. The sample has roughly 880,000 distinct CDR3 sequences, roughly 17% seen once. The sample consisted of blood, either unsorted or a sorted T cell fraction (not recorded which). The source of these receptors is a human donor who was either an allogeneic HSCT recipient or a stem cell or donor lymphocyte infusion donor (not recorded which). It is not recorded whose cells these are; they may come from a transplant donor.

The V gene is TRBV6-1, the J gene TRBJ2-3; D is possibly TRBD1 (6 bases). This CDR3 has 15 amino acids. V lost 3 bases, J lost 0 bases, and 10 bases lay in between. Germline assignment: CDR1 MNHNS and CDR2 SASEGT. DNA for the CDR3: TGTGCCAGCAGTGATTACAGGGATAGCACAGATACGCAGTATTTT. Translated, it gives CASSDYRDSTDTQYF.

The sample holds a few counts of this clonotype. The chain couples TRBV7-7 to TRBJ2-7, with 7 bases identical to TRBD2. Germline assignment: CDR1 SSHAT and CDR2 FNYEAQ (reference sequence). J lost 3 bases, V lost 1 base, and 6 bases had no gene match. The CDR3 totals 15 residues. The CDR3 is CASSLGVAGHYEQYF. CDR3 in DNA: TGTGCCAGCAGCTTAGGCGTAGCGGGCCACTACGAGCAGTACTTC.

The chain is built from TRBV29-1 and TRBJ2-2, with a possible D match to TRBD2 (6 bases). V lost 4 bases to trimming and J lost 0 bases, with 9 bases between them. Germline CDR1 and CDR2: SQVTM and ANQGSEA. The CDR3 loop spans 14 amino acids. The chain's CDR3 is CSVGLAANTGELFF. CDR3 nucleotide sequence: TGCAGCGTTGGCTTAGCGGCGAACACCGGGGAGCTGTTTTTT.

This clonotype has ten or more counts. The chain couples TRBV5-1 to TRBJ2-1; D is perhaps TRBD2 (5 bases). The germline CDR1 and CDR2 sequences are SGHRS and YFSETQ. This CDR3 region has 17 residues. The ends were cut back, 1 base at V and 4 bases at J, with 18 bases in the middle. In DNA, the CDR3 is TGCGCCAGCAGCTTGCGGCTAGGAGGTGGGATATACAATGAGCAGTTCTTC. This codes for CASSLRLGGGIYNEQFF.

This clonotype has ten or more counts. The CDR3 region is CASSYGGRFAYEQYF. For the CDR3, the DNA is TGTGCCAGCAGTTACGGGGGGCGATTTGCTTACGAGCAGTACTTC. This sequence joins TRBV6-2 or TRBV6-3 and TRBJ2-7; D might be TRBD1 or TRBD2, each matching 6 bases. This CDR3 region has 15 residues. The ends were cut back, 2 bases at V and 4 bases at J, with 15 bases in the middle. The V gene's germline CDR1 is MNHEY and CDR2 SVGEGT.

A few counts support this clonotype. This rearrangement joins TRBV3-1 to TRBJ1-1; 7 bases agree with TRBD1. The length of the CDR3 is 16 residues. The germline CDR1 and CDR2 sequences are LGHDT and YNNKEL (reference sequence). V dropped 4 bases and J dropped 1; count of bases not matched to a gene: 9. CDR3 region: CASSRRGGQRNTEAFF. The CDR3 nucleotides are TGTGCCAGCAGCCGACGCGGGGGACAGCGGAACACTGAAGCTTTCTTT.

This clonotype was seen a few times. V is TRBV18 and J is TRBJ1-2; D may be TRBD1 (5 bases). Germline V gene data show CDR1 as KGHSH and CDR2 as LQKENI. Trimming shortened V by 4 bases and J by 3 bases, and 15 bases separated the two germline ends. CDR3 length: 15 amino acids. DNA for the CDR3: TGTGCCAGCTCACGAGTGGGGGGAGACGACTATGGCTACACCTTC. Translating gives CASSRVGGDDYGYTF.

The chain has TRBV30 and TRBJ2-7, with TRBD1 matching over 10 bases. Unmatched junction bases numbered 4, after V lost 6 bases and J lost 2 bases. CDR1 and CDR2 from the germline V gene are GTSNPN and SVGIG (reference sequence). The CDR3 sequence is 13 residues long. The CDR3 loop reads CACVGQGPYEQYF. The CDR3 DNA reads TGTGCCTGTGTGGGACAGGGGCCCTACGAGCAGTACTTC.

This clonotype was counted between two and nine times. The chain links TRBV12-3 or TRBV12-4 to TRBJ1-4, with D uncertain. V lost 6 bases and J 11 bases, leaving 22 bases between the germline ends. The CDR3 extends over 15 amino acids. CDR3 amino acids: CASSSQRAPRWKLFF. DNA for the CDR3: TGTGCCAGCAGCTCCCAAAGGGCCCCACGGTGGAAACTGTTTTTT.

The CDR3 sequence: CAWGTQSYNEKLFF. Here the CDR3 DNA reads TGTGCCTGGGGAACACAAAGCTATAATGAAAAACTGTTTTTT. The chain carries TRBV30 and TRBJ1-4, with unresolved D. Germline V gene data show CDR1 as GTSNPN and CDR2 as SVGIG (reference sequence). The CDR3 sequence is 14 residues long. Trimming left V 5 bases short and J 4 bases short, with 14 bases between. Full variable domain (rest looked up from reference TRBV30 and TRBJ1-4): SQTIHQWPATLVQPVGSPLSLECTVEGTSNPNLYWYRQAAGRGLQLLFYSVGIGQISSEVPQNLSASRPQDRQFILSSKKLLLSDSGFYLCAWGTQSYNEKLFFGSGTQLSVL.

Only a few counts were recorded for this clonotype. The chain combines TRBV5-1 with TRBJ1-2; 8 bases align to TRBD1. This CDR3 region has 15 residues. V trimming: 0 bases; J trimming: 8 bases; junction bases outside the gene matches: 9. Germline lookup yields CDR1 SGHRS and CDR2 YFSETQ. The CDR3 DNA is TGCGCCAGCAGCTTGGTCGGGCAGGGGGCGCGAGGCTACACCTTC. Its protein is CASSLVGQGARGYTF.

This sequence joins TRBV9 and TRBJ2-1; D is uncertain. CDR3 length: 16 residues. Trimming shortened V by 0 bases and J by 0 bases, and 10 bases separated the two germline ends. From germline, CDR1 is SGDLS and CDR2 YYNGEE. The CDR3 loop reads CASSVGALSSYNEQFF. In nucleotides, the CDR3 is TGTGCCAGCAGCGTAGGGGCTCTCAGCTCCTACAATGAGCAGTTCTTC. The entire variable domain, with the rest obtained from reference TRBV9 and TRBJ2-1, is as follows: DSGVTQTPKHLITATGQRVTLRCSPRSGDLSVYWYQQSLDQGLQFLIQYYNGEERAKGNILERFSAQQFPDLHSELNLSSLELGDSALYFCASSVGALSSYNEQFFGPGTRLTVL.

The genes are TRBV15 and TRBJ1-3, with D unclear. The V and J ends lost 0 bases and 4 bases respectively, with 10 bases between them. CDR1 is LNHNV, CDR2 YYDKDF, per germline (reference sequence). The CDR3 totals 15 residues. CDR3 coding DNA: TGTGCCACCAGCAGAGATCTAAGTTTAGGAAACACCATATATTTT. Its translation: CATSRDLSLGNTIYF.

The rearrangement uses TRBV10-3 and TRBJ2-2; 7 bases align to TRBD2. This CDR3 is built from 15 residues. Germline V gives CDR1 ENHRY, CDR2 SYGVKD. Trimming removed 3 bases from V and 5 bases from J; junction bases left unmatched: 6. CDR3 residues: CAISDSGGGTGELFF. In nucleotides, the CDR3 is TGTGCCATCAGTGATTCGGGAGGTGGTACCGGGGAGCTGTTTTTT.

This clonotype was recorded many times. V is TRBV5-1 and J is TRBJ1-1; D is ambiguous. The CDR3 has 13 amino acids. CDR1 and CDR2 (germline): SGHRS, YFSETQ. Trimming took 0 bases from V and 10 from J, leaving 13 bases between them. The chain's CDR3 is CASSLGEQSSAFF. In DNA form, the CDR3 reads TGCGCCAGCAGCTTGGGGGAACAATCTTCAGCTTTCTTT.

There are a few counts of this clonotype. V gene TRBV20-1 combines with J gene TRBJ1-2; D not resolved. CDR1 and CDR2 from the germline V gene are DFQATT and SNEGSKA (reference sequence). V was pared by 4 bases and J by 0 bases, with 24 bases between. CDR3 length: 18 amino acids. The DNA for the CDR3 is TGCAGTGCTATCTACGCCGGTACGATGCTCCGAACTAACTATGGCTACACCTTC. Translated, it gives CSAIYAGTMLRTNYGYTF.

The V and J genes are TRBV6-1 and TRBJ2-2; D remains ambiguous. The CDR3 has 16 residues. Trimming shortened V by 5 bases and J by 4 bases, and 17 bases separated the two germline ends. Germline CDR1 reads MNHNS; CDR2 reads SASEGT. CDR3 loop: CASSQDRTKATGELFF. The CDR3 nucleotides are TGTGCCAGCAGTCAGGATCGAACTAAGGCCACCGGGGAGCTGTTTTTT.